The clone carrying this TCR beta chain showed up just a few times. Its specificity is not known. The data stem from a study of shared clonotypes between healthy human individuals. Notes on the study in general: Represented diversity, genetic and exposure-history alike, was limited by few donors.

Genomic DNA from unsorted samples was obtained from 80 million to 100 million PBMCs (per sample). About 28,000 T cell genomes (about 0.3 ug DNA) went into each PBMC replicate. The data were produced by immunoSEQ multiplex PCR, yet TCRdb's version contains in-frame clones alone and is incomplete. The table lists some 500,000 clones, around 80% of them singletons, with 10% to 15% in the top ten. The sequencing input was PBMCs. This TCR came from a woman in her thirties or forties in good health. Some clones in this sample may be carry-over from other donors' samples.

CDR3 loop: CASTSVVNTEAFF. CDR3 in DNA: TGTGCCAGCACCTCCGTGGTGAACACTGAAGCTTTCTTT. The chain combines TRBV28 with TRBJ1-1; D remains ambiguous. Trimming stripped 7 bases from V and 0 bases from J, with 9 bases between. CDR3 size: 13 residues. The germline gives CDR1 MDHEN, CDR2 SYDVKM.